The table lists the clone carrying this T cell receptor (beta chain) with many counts. The antigen remains unidentified. Unique molecular identifiers were present on cDNA, and template switching added a universal primer site. TCRdb re-derived calls from the 5' RACE reads in MiXCR, one entry per CDR3 protein. Among about 690,000 distinct CDR3 sequences listed, approximately 6.1% were seen once. The CDR3 consists of 19 residues. CDR1 is LGHDT, CDR2 YNNKEL, per germline (reference sequence). The V gene lost 0 bases and the J gene lost 2 bases, with 20 bases spanning the gap. The data stem from a study of identical twins. Study-level points and caveats: Fewer insertions characterized abundant cord blood beta clonotypes, whereas memory repertoires showed none. The same donors were not followed; conclusions instead depended on cross-sectional statistical analysis.

The TCR was taken from a man aged 18 to 29 in good health. The gene calls are TRBV3-1 and TRBJ2-1, with D perhaps matching TRBD2 (5 bases). The material sequenced was naive T cells sorted from blood. CDR3 residues: CASSQDPFLAVMTYNEQFF. The CDR3 bases are TGTGCCAGCAGCCAAGATCCCTTCCTAGCAGTGATGACCTACAATGAGCAGTTCTTC.